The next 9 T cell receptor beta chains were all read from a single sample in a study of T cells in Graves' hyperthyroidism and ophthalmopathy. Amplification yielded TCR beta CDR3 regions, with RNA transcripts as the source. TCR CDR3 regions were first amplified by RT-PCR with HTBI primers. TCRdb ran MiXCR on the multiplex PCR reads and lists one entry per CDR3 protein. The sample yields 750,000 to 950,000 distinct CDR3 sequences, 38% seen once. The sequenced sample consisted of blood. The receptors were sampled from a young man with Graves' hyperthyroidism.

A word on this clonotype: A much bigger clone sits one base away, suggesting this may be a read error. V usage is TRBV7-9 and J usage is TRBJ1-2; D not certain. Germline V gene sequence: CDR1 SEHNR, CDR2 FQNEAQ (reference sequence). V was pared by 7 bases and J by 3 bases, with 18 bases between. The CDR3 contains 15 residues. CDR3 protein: CASTQSTGYDYGYTF. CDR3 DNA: TGTGCCAGCACCCAAAGCACCGGGTATGACTATGGCTACACCTTC.

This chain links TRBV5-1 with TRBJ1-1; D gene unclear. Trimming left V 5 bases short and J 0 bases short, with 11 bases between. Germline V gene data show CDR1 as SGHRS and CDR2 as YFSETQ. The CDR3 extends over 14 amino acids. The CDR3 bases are TGCGCCAGCAGTTACCGGGATCTGAACACTGAAGCTTTCTTT. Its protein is CASSYRDLNTEAFF.

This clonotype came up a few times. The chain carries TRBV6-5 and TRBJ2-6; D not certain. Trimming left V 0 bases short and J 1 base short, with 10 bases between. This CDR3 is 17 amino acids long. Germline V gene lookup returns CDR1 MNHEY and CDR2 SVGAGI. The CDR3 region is CASSYSLEWSGANVLTF. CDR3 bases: TGTGCCAGCAGTTACTCGTTAGAGTGGTCTGGGGCCAACGTCCTGACTTTC.

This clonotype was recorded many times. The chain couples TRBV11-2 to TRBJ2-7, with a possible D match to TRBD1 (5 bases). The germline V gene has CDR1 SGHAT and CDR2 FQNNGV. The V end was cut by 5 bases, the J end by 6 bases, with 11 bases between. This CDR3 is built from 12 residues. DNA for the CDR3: TGTGCCAGCAGCGACGACAGATTCGAGCAGTACTTC. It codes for CASSDDRFEQYF.

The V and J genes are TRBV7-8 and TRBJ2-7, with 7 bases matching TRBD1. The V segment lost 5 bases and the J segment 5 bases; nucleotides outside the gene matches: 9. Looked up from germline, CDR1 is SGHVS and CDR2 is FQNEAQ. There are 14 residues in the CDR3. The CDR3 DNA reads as TGTGCCAGCAGCCGGGGCAAAGGGGGCAACGAGCAGTACTTC. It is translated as CASSRGKGGNEQYF.

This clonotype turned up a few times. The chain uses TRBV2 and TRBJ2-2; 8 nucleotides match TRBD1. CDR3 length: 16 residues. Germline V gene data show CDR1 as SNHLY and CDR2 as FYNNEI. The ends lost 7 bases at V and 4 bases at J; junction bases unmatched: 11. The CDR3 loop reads CASTDRVYPGTGELFF. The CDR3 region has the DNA TGTGCCAGCACGGACAGGGTCTATCCGGGCACCGGGGAGCTGTTTTTT.

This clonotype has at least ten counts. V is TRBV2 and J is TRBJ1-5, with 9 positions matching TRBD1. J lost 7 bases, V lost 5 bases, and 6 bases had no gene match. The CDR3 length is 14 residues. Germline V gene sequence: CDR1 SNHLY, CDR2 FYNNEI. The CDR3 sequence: CASSLDRGDQPQHF. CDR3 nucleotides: TGTGCCAGCAGTCTAGACAGGGGGGACCAGCCCCAGCATTTT.

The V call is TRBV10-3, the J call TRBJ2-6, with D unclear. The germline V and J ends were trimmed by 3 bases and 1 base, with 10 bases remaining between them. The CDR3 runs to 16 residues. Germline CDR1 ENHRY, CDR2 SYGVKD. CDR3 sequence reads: CAISDSTASGANVLTF. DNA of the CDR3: TGTGCCATCAGTGACTCGACCGCATCTGGGGCCAACGTCCTGACTTTC.

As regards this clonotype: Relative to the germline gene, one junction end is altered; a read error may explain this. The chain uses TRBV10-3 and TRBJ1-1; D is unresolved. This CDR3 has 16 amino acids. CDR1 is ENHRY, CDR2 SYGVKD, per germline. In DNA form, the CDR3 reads TGTGCCAGCAGTTACGGAGCCAGAGGCCAGAACACTGAAGCTTTCTTT. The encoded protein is CASSYGARGQNTEAFF.